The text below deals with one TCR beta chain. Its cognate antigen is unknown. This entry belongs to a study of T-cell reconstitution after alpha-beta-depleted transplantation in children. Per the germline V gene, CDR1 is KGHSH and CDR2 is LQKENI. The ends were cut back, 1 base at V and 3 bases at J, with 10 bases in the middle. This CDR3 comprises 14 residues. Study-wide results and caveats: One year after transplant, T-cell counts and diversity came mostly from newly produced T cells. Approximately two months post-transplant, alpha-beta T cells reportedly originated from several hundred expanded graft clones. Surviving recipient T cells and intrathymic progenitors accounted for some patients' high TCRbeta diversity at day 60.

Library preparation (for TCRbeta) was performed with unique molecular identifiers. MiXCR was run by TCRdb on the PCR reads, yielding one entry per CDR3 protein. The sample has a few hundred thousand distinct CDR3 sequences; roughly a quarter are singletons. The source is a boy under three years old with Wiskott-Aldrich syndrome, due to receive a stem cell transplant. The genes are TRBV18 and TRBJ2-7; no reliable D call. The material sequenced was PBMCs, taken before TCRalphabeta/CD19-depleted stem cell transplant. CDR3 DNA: TGTGCCAGCTCACCACAGGGCTATGGCTACGAGCAGTACTTC. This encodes CASSPQGYGYEQYF.